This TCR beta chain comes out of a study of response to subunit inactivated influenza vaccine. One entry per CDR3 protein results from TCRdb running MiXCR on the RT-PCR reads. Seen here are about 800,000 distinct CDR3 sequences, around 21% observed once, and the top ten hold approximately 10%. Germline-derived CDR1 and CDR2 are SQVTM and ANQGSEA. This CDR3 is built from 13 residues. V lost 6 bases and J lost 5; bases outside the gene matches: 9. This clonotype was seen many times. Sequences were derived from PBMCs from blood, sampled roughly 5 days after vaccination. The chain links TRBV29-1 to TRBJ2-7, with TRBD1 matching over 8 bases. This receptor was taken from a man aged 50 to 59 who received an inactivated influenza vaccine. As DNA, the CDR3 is TGCAGCGTGGGCCCCAGGGGGCTCAACGAGCAGTACTTC. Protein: CSVGPRGLNEQYF.